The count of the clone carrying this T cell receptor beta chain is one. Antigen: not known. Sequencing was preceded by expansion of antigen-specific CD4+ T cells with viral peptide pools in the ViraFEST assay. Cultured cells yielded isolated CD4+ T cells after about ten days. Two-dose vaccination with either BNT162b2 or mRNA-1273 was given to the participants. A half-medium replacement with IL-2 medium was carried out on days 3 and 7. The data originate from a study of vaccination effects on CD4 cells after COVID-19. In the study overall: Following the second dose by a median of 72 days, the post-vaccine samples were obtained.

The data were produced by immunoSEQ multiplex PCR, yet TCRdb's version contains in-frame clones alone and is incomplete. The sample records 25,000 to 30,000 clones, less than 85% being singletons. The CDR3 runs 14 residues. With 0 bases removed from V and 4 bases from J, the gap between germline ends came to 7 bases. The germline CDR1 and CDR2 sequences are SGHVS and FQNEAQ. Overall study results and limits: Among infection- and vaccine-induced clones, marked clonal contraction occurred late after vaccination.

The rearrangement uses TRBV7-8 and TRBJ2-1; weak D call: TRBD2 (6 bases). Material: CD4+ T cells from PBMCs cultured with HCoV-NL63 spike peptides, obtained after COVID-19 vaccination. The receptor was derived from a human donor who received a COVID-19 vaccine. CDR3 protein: CASSLAGGYNEQFF. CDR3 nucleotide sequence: TGTGCCAGCAGCTTAGCTGGGGGGTACAATGAGCAGTTCTTC.